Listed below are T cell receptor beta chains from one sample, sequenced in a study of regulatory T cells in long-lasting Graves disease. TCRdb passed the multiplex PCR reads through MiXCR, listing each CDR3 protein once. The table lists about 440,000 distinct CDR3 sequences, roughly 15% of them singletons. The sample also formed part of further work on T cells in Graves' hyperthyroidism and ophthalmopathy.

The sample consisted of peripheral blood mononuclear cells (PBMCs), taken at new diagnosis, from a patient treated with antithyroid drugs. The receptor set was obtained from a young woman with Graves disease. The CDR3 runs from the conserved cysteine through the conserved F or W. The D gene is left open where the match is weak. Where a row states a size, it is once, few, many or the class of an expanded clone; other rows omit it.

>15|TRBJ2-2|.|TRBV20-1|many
TGCAGTGCCGGTCAGGGACAAAAGAACACCGGGGAGCTGTTTTTT
CSAGQGQKNTGELFF
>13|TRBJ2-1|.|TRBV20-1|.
TGCAGTGCCAATCAGGGAGATTACTACGAGCAGTTCTTC
CSANQGDYYEQFF
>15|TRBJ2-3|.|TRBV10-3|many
TGTGCCATCAGTGAGCGTCAGGGGAGTACAGATACGCAGTATTTT
CAISERQGSTDTQYF
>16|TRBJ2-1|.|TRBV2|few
TGTGCCAGCATGCCAACCAACAGGCGAGCTTACAATGAGCAGTTCTTC
CASMPTNRRAYNEQFF
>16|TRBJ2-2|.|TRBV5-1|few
TGCGCCAGCAGCGCTACTAGAATCTCGAACACCGGGGAGCTGTTTTTT
CASSATRISNTGELFF
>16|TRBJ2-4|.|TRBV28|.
TGTGCCAGCAGCCGTAGTTCCTGGGGAGCCAAAAACATTCAGTACTTC
CASSRSSWGAKNIQYF
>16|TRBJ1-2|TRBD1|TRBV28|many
TGTGCCAGCAGTTTTACAGGGGATGCCCCTAACTATGGCTACACCTTC
CASSFTGDAPNYGYTF
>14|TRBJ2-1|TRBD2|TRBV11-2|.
TGTGCCAGCAGCTTAGGAATAGCGGGTCTTGAGCAGTTCTTC
CASSLGIAGLEQFF
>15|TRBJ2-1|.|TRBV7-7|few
TGTGCTAGCAGCTTAACTACATCGGGGTACAATGAGCAGTTCTTC
CASSLTTSGYNEQFF
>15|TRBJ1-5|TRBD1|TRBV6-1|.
TGTGCCAGCAGTAACGGACAGGGTTTCAATCAGCCCCAGCATTTT
CASSNGQGFNQPQHF
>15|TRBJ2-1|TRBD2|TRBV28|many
TGTGCCAGCAGTGAACCGACTAGCGGGAGCTATGAGCAGTTCTTC
CASSEPTSGSYEQFF
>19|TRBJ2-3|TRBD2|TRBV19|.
TGTGCCAGTAGTGGATGGGGACTAGCGGGAGAGACTAGCACAGATACGCAGTATTTT
CASSGWGLAGETSTDTQYF
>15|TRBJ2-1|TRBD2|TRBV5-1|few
TGCGCCAGCAGCTTTAGCGGGAGGGAATACAATGAGCAGTTCTTC
CASSFSGREYNEQFF
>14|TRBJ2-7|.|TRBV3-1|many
TGTGCCAGCTCCGGCGGAGGTGATCTCTACGAGCAGTACTTC
CASSGGGDLYEQYF
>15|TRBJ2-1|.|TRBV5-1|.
TGCGCCAGCAGCTTGCATCTGGGCCGGGGGAATGAGCAGTTCTTC
CASSLHLGRGNEQFF
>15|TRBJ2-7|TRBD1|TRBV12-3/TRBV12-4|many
TGTGCCAGCAGTACACGGGACAGGCTATCCTACGAGCAGTACTTC
CASSTRDRLSYEQYF
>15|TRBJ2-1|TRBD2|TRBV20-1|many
TGCAGTGCTACCAGTAGGGGCGGGAGTCACAATGAGCAGTTCTTC
CSATSRGGSHNEQFF
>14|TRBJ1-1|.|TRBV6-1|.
TGTGCCAGCAGTGCCATTAGGGGGAGCACTGAAGCTTTCTTT
CASSAIRGSTEAFF
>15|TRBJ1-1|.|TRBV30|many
TGTGCCTGGATCCGGACCTCTCGATTCAACACTGAAGCTTTCTTT
CAWIRTSRFNTEAFF
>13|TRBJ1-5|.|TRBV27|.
TGTGCCAGCAGGGCACCGGGGGCCACCGCCCAGCATTTT
CASRAPGATAQHF
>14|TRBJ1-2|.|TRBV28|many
TGTGCCAGCTCTTTTATCGATGGGCCCTATGGCTACACCTTC
CASSFIDGPYGYTF
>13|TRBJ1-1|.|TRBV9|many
TGTGCCAGCAGTGCCCAGGGGACCTTTGAAGCTTTCTTT
CASSAQGTFEAFF
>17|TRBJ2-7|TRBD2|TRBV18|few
TGTGCCAGCTCACCCCGAGGAAGCGGGAGCCTTTGGCACGAGCAGTACTTC
CASSPRGSGSLWHEQYF
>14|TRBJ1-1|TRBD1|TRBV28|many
TGTGCCAGCAGTTCGAGACAGGGTGGCACTGAAGCTTTCTTT
CASSSRQGGTEAFF
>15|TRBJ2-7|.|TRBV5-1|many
TGTGCCAGCAGCTTAGATAAGGGGTCCTCCTACGAGCAGTACTTC
CASSLDKGSSYEQYF
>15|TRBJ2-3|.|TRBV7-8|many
TGTGCCAGCAGCCCAGAGAGGATTAGCACAGATACGCAGTATTTT
CASSPERISTDTQYF
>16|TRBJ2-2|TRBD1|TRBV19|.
TGTGCCAGTAGAAGCCTATGGGACAGGGGAACCGGGGAGCTGTTTTTT
CASRSLWDRGTGELFF
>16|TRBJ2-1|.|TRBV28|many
TGTGCCAGCAGTCGCGGGGGCTTAAGCTCCTACAATGAGCAGTTCTTC
CASSRGGLSSYNEQFF
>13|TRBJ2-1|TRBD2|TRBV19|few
TGTGCCAGTAGCGGGAGGGCGAACAATGAGCAGTTCTTC
CASSGRANNEQFF
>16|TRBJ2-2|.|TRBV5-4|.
TGTGCCAGCAGCTCCTTTAACGCACCGAACACCGGGGAGCTGTTTTTT
CASSSFNAPNTGELFF
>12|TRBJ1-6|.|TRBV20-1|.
TGCAGTGCGAGGACGGGGAATTCACCCCTCCACTTT
CSARTGNSPLHF
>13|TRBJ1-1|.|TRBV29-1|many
TGCAGCGTCCGCAAAGGGGGGGCCCTTGAAGCTTTCTTT
CSVRKGGALEAFF
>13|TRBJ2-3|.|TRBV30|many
TGTGCCTGGACGTCAGGCCAGCCAGATACGCAGTATTTT
CAWTSGQPDTQYF
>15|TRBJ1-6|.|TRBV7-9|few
TGTGCCAGCAGACCGACCCAGGGGTTGAATTCACCCCTCCACTTT
CASRPTQGLNSPLHF
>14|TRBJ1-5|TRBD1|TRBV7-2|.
TGTGCCAGCAGCCAGACAGGGGAGGTTCAGCCCCAGCATTTT
CASSQTGEVQPQHF
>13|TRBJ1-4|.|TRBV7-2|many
TGTGCCAGCAGCTCTCAAACGGGTGAAAAACTGTTTTTT
CASSSQTGEKLFF
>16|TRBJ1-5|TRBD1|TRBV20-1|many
TGCAGTGCTCGACCCCCCCTCGACAGGGACGATCAGCCCCAGCATTTT
CSARPPLDRDDQPQHF
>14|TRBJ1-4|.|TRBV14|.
TGTGCCAGCAGCCGCTGGGCAGGGCAGGGAAAACTGTTTTTT
CASSRWAGQGKLFF
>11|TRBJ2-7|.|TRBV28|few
TGTGCCAGCAGTTTAAGGGCCGAGCAGTACTTC
CASSLRAEQYF
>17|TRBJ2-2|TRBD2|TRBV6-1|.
TGTGCCAGCGTCCCGGGTAGCGGGAGGGAGAACACCGGGGAGCTGTTTTTT
CASVPGSGRENTGELFF
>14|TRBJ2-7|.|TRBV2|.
TGTGCCAGCAGTGGATCGATGGCTAAGTACGAGCAGTACTTC
CASSGSMAKYEQYF
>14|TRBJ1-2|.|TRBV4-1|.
TGCGCCAGCAGCCAAGGAGGGGTGGACTATGGCTACACCTTC
CASSQGGVDYGYTF